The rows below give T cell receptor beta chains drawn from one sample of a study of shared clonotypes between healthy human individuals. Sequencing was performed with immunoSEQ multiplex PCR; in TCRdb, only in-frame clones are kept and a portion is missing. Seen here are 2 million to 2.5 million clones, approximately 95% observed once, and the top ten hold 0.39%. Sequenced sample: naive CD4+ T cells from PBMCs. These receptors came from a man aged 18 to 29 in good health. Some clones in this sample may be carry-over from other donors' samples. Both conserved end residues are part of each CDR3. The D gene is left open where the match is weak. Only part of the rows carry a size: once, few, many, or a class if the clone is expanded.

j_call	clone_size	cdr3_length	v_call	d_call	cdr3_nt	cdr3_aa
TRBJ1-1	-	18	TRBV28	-	TGTGCCAGCAGTTTAATTGCGTGGCGAGGGGAAAGAAACTACATATCTTTCTTT	CASSLIAWRGERNYISFF
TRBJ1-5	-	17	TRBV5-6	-	TGTGCCAGCAGCTTGTATCAAGGGGCTGGGGTCAATCAGCCCCAGCATTTT	CASSLYQGAGVNQPQHF
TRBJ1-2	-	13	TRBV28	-	TGTGCCAGCAGCCCCCATGGGGGGGGAGGCTACACCTTC	CASSPHGGGGYTF
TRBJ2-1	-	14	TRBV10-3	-	TGTGCCACCCGACCCCCGGGCTCCGGGGATGAGCAGTTCTTC	CATRPPGSGDEQFF
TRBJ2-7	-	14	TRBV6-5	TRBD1	TGTGCCAGCAAATCCGACAGGGGGCCCTACGAGCAGTACTTC	CASKSDRGPYEQYF
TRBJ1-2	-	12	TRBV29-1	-	TGCAGCGTTGACCTGACCCTGGGAGGCTACACCTTC	CSVDLTLGGYTF
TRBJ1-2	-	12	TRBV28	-	TGTGCCAGCAGCAGGATCCCGCATGGCTACACCTTC	CASSRIPHGYTF
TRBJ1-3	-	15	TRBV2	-	TGTGCCAGCAGTGTATTTCGGGCGAACGTGAACACCATATATTTT	CASSVFRANVNTIYF
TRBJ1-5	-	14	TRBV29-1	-	TGCAGCGTCTCGGGGACAATCAGCAATCAGCCCCAGCATTTT	CSVSGTISNQPQHF
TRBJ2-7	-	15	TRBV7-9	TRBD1	TGTGCCAGCAGCGGCCCCGGACAGGGCGGCTACGAGCAGTACTTC	CASSGPGQGGYEQYF
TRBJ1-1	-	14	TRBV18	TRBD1	TGTGCCAGCTCACCACAAGAGGGGGCCACTGAAGCTTTCTTT	CASSPQEGATEAFF
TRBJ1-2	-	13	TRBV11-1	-	TGTGCCAGCAGCTTGAAAGGACTGAGAGGCTACACCTTC	CASSLKGLRGYTF
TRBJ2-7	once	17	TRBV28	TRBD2	TGTGCCAGCAGTTTATGGTCCAGCGGGGATTACTCCTACGAGCAGTACTTC	CASSLWSSGDYSYEQYF
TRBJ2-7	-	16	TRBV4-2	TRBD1	TGTGCCAGCAGCCAAGTTAGGGACAGTGATTCCTACGAGCAGTACTTC	CASSQVRDSDSYEQYF
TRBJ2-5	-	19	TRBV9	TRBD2	TGTGCCAGCAGCGTAGGTGGACTAGCGGGAACGCAATACCAAGAGACCCAGTACTTC	CASSVGGLAGTQYQETQYF
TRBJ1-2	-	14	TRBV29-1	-	TGCAGCGTCGATAGCGGTGGAAGTCCCTATGGCTACACCTTC	CSVDSGGSPYGYTF
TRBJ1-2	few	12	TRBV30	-	TGTGCCTGGAGCGCAGGCCCTTATGGCTACACCTTC	CAWSAGPYGYTF
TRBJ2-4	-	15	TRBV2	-	TGTGCCAGCAGTGAGCGGAGGGAGGCCAAAAACATTCAGTACTTC	CASSERREAKNIQYF
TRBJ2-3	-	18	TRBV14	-	TGTGCCAGCAGCCAAGACAGGGGATTTGCGGGACGCACAGATACGCAGTATTTT	CASSQDRGFAGRTDTQYF
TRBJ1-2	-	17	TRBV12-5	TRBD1	TGTGCTAGTGGTCCCAAGGACAGGAGCCCTAATGGGTATGGCTACACCTTC	CASGPKDRSPNGYGYTF
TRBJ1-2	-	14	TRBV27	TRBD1	TGTGCCAGCAGTTTAGACAGGGGGATCGCTGGCTACACCTTC	CASSLDRGIAGYTF
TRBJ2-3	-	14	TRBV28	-	TGTGCCGCTGGGGGCGGGAGAAGCCCAGATACGCAGTATTTT	CAAGGGRSPDTQYF
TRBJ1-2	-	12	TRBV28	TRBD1	TGTGCCAGCAGTGCAGGGGGCTTGGGCTACACCTTC	CASSAGGLGYTF
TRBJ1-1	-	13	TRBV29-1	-	TGCAGCGTTGCACAGGGATTTCTCACTGAAGCTTTCTTT	CSVAQGFLTEAFF
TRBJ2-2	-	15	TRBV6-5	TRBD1	TGTGCCAGCCGGACAGGGGGAGCGAACACCGGGGAGCTGTTTTTT	CASRTGGANTGELFF
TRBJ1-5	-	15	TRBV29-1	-	TGCAGCGTTGCCGATGGCGTGGCCGTCGATCAGCCCCAGCATTTT	CSVADGVAVDQPQHF
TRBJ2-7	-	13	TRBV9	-	TGTGCCAGCAGCGCGGTAGGGGGCTACGAGCAGTACTTC	CASSAVGGYEQYF
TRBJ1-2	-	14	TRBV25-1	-	TGTGCCAGCAGTGAACCCGACGCATTTTATGGCTACACCTTC	CASSEPDAFYGYTF
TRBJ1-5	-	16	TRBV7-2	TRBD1	TGTGCCAGCAGCTTAGCGGCAGGGGGTGGCAATCAGCCCCAGCATTTT	CASSLAAGGGNQPQHF
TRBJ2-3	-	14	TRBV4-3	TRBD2	TGCGCCAGCAGCCTAGCGGGAGTCACAGATACGCAGTATTTT	CASSLAGVTDTQYF
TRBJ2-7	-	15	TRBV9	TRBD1	TGTGCCAGCAGCCCGCGACAGGGTTCCTCTTACGAGCAGTACTTC	CASSPRQGSSYEQYF
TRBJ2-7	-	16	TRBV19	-	TGTGCCAGTAGCGGGGGGGGACAGCGAAGCTCCTACGAGCAGTACTTC	CASSGGGQRSSYEQYF
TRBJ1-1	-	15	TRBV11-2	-	TGTGCCAGCAGCCAAACACTTTGGGTAGGATCTGAAGCTTTCTTT	CASSQTLWVGSEAFF
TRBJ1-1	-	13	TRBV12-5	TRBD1	TGTGCTAGTGGTTCTCAGGGGGGGACTGAAGCTTTCTTT	CASGSQGGTEAFF
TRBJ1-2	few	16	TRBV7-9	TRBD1	TGTGCCAGCAGCTTAGGCAAGGGACAGGATAACTATGGCTACACCTTC	CASSLGKGQDNYGYTF
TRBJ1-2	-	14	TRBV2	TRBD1	TGTGCCAGCAGCGAGAGGACAGGGGGAAATGGCTACACCTTC	CASSERTGGNGYTF
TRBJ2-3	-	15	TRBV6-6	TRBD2	TGTGCCGGGGGGGGGACTAGCGGGACCACAGATACGCAGTATTTT	CAGGGTSGTTDTQYF
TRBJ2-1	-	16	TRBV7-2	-	TGTGCCAGCAGCCTTGGGATTGGGAGCTCCTACAATGAGCAGTTCTTC	CASSLGIGSSYNEQFF
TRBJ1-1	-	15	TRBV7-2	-	TGTGCCAGCAGCTTAGCTCCCTCGGGGTACACTGAAGCTTTCTTT	CASSLAPSGYTEAFF
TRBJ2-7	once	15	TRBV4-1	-	TGCGCCAGCAGCCAAGAAGGATCCAGGGTTAGCGAGCAGTACTTC	CASSQEGSRVSEQYF
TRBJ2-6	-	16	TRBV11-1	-	TGTGCCAGCAGCTTCACAACAGGGTTAGGGGCCAACGTCCTGACTTTC	CASSFTTGLGANVLTF
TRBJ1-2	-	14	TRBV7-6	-	TGTGCCAGCAGCCCCCCCACAAGAAACTATGGCTACACCTTC	CASSPPTRNYGYTF
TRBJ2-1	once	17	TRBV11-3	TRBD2	TGTGCCAGCAGCTTAGGTATCCTAGCGGGAACGGGGAATGAGCAGTTCTTC	CASSLGILAGTGNEQFF
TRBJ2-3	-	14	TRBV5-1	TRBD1	TGCGCCAGCAGCTGGGGACAGGGAACAGATACGCAGTATTTT	CASSWGQGTDTQYF
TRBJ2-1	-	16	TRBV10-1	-	TGCGCCAGCAGCGCCCGGGACACCAGGATCTACAATGAGCAGTTCTTC	CASSARDTRIYNEQFF
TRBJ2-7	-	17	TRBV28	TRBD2	TGTGCCAGCAGTTCACCGACTAGCGGGAGGGGGTCCTACGAGCAGTACTTC	CASSSPTSGRGSYEQYF
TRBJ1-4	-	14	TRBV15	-	TGTGCCACCCAGAGACAGCTTCCAAATGAAAAACTGTTTTTT	CATQRQLPNEKLFF